These 2 T cell receptor beta chains were sequenced from one sample in a study of cytomegalovirus exposure and HLA in healthy donors. It was with 60 Vbeta and 13 Jbeta primers that the PCR ran. Assay: immunoSEQ multiplex PCR; the TCRdb copy retains only in-frame clones and omits some. The table includes about 140,000 clones, 78% detected once. The specimen was PBMCs. The receptors stem from a woman aged 40 to 50 in good health and CMV-seropositive.

This chain connects TRBV5-8 to TRBJ2-5; 8 nucleotides agree with TRBD2. CDR1 is SGHTS, CDR2 YDEGEE, per germline. V trimming: 2 bases; J trimming: 2 bases; junction bases outside the gene matches: 8. This CDR3 has 16 residues. The CDR3 is CASSFVTSGLQETQYF. The CDR3 coding sequence is TGTGCCAGCAGCTTTGTTACTAGCGGACTACAAGAGACCCAGTACTTC.

V is TRBV18 and J is TRBJ2-5; D perhaps matches TRBD2 (7 bases). The CDR3 runs to 13 residues. Trimming pared 8 bases from V and 2 bases from J, leaving 12 bases between. Germline V gene data show CDR1 as KGHSH and CDR2 as LQKENI. CDR3 DNA sequence: TGTGCCAGCCAACGGGGGGCTCAAGAGACCCAGTACTTC. Residues: CASQRGAQETQYF.